The clone carrying this T cell receptor (beta chain) was seen a handful of times. Its antigen is unidentified. This sample was taken from a study of T cell repertoires in cytomegalovirus infection. Overall study: Indications came from public TCR beta signatures; they pointed to CMV infection and to a matching HLA type.

In TCRdb, the reads were re-called with MiXCR into one record per CDR3 protein. The sample carries hundreds of thousands of distinct CDR3 sequences, about 17% recorded once. Study-wide points: Ex vivo, HLA-C-restricted CMV-specific TCR beta clonotypes prevailed over the rest of the response.

The V segment lost 2 bases and the J segment 0 bases; nucleotides outside the gene matches: 2. This CDR3 is built from 15 residues. Germline loops: CDR1 SGHTA, CDR2 FQGNSA. The chain links TRBV7-2 to TRBJ1-1, with 8 nucleotides matching TRBD1. The sequence was collected from a human donor in good health (CMV status not recorded). Some clones in this sample may be carry-over from other donors' samples. Sequencing used PBMCs. The CDR3 region has the DNA TGTGCCAGCAGCTTACAGGGGGCCCTGAACACTGAAGCTTTCTTT. Protein product: CASSLQGALNTEAFF.